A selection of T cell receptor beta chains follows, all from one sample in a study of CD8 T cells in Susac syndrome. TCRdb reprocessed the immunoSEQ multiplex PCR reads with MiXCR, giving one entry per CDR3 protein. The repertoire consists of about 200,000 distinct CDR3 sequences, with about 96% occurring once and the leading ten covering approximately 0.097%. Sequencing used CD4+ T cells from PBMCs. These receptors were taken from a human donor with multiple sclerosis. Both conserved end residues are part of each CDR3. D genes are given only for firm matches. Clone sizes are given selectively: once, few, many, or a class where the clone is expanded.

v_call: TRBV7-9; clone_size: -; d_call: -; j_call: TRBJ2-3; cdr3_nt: TGTGCCAGCAGCCGGGACCGAGGATACACAGATACGCAGTATTTT; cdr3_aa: CASSRDRGYTDTQYF
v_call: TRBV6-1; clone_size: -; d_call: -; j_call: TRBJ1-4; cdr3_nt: TGTGCCAGCAGTGGGGGGCAGTTTGCAACTAATGAAAAACTGTTTTTT; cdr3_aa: CASSGGQFATNEKLFF
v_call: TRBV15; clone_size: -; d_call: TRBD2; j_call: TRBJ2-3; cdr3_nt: TGTGCCACCAGCAGAGATTTGGGTAGCGGGGGTAGCACAGATACGCAGTATTTT; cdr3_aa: CATSRDLGSGGSTDTQYF
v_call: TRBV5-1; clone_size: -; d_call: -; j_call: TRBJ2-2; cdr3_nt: TGCGCCAGCACCTGGAGTGGGGAGCTGTTTTTT; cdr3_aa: CASTWSGELFF
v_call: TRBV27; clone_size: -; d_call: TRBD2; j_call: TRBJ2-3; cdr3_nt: TGTGCCAGCAGTTACGCGGGACTAGCGGGGGGGACGCAGTATTTT; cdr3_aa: CASSYAGLAGGTQYF
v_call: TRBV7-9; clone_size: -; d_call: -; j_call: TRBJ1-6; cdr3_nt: TGTGCCAGCAGCCCACAGGAAGTTCGCTCACCCCTCCACTTT; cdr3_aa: CASSPQEVRSPLHF
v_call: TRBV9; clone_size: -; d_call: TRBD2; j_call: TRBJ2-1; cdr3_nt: TGTGCCAGCAGCGTAGGGCGACTAGCGGGGAACAATGAGCAGTTCTTC; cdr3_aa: CASSVGRLAGNNEQFF
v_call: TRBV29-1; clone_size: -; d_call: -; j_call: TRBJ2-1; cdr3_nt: TGCAGCGTTGTAGGGGGTACCTCCTACAATGAGCAGTTCTTC; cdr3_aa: CSVVGGTSYNEQFF
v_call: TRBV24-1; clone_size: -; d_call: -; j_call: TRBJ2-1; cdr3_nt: TGTGCCACCAGTGAGCGGGACAGACGAGTAGACAATGAGCAGTTCTTC; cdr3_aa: CATSERDRRVDNEQFF
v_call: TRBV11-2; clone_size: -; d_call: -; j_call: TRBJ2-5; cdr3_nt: TGTGCCAGCAGCTTTCGGGCCCGAGAGACCCAGTACTTC; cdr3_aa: CASSFRARETQYF
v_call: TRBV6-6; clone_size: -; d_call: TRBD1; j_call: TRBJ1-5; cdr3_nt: TGTGCCAGCAACCCGGGACAGGGTCATCAGCCCCAGCATTTT; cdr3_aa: CASNPGQGHQPQHF
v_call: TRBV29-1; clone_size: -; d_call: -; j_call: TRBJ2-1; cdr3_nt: TGCAGCGTTGGGAGACTAGACTTATACAATGAGCAGTTCTTC; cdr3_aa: CSVGRLDLYNEQFF
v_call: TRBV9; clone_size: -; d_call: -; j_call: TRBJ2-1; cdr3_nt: TGTGCCAGCAGCCCCGGAGGGGGGGCTCGGTTGTATGATGAGCAGTTCTTC; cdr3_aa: CASSPGGGARLYDEQFF
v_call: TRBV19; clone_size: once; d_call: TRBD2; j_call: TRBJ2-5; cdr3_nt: TGTGCCAGTAGTATATCGGGAGGCGAGACCCAGTACTTC; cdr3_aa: CASSISGGETQYF
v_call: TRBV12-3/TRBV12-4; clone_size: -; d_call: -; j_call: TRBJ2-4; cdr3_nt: TGTGCCAGCAGTTGGGATAGGGTTCAGTACTTC; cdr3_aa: CASSWDRVQYF
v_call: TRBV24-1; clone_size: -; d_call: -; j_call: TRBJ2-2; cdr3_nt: TGTGCCACCAGTGACCATACAGGGAGGTCCACCGGGGAGCTGTTTTTT; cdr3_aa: CATSDHTGRSTGELFF
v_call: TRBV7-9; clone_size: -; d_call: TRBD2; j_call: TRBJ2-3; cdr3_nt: TGTGCCAGCAGCTCTTCGGGGGGGGATACGCAGTATTTT; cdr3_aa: CASSSSGGDTQYF
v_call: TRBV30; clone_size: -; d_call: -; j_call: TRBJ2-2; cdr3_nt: TGTGCCGCTGACCATGACTCGAACACCGGGGAGCTGTTTTTT; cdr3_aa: CAADHDSNTGELFF
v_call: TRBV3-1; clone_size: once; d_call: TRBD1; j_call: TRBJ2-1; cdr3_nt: TGTGCCAGCAAAGCAGGGGGAAATGAGCAGTTCTTC; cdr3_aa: CASKAGGNEQFF
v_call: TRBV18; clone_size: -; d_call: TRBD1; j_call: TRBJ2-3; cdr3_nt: TGTGCCAGCTCAGCGGACAGGGGAGGTCCAGATACGCAGTATTTT; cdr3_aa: CASSADRGGPDTQYF
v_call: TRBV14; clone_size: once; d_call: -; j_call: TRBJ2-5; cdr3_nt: TGTGCCAGCAGCCAACTCTCGGGGAGGCAAGAGACCCAGTACTTC; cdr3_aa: CASSQLSGRQETQYF
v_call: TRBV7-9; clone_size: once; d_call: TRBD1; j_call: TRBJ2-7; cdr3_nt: TGTGCCAGCAGCGGACAGGATTCCTACGAGCAGTACTTC; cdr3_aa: CASSGQDSYEQYF
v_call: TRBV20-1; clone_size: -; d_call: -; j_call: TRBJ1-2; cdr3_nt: TGCAGTGCTATACCCCCAACCCGATATGGCTACACCTTC; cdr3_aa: CSAIPPTRYGYTF
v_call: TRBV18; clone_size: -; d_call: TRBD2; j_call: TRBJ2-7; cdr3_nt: TGTGCCAGCTCACCACTAGCGGGAGAAGAGCAGTACTTC; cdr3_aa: CASSPLAGEEQYF
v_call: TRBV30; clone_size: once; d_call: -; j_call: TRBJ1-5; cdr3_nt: TGTGCCTGGAGTCAAGATAGCAATCAGCCCCAGCATTTT; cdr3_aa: CAWSQDSNQPQHF
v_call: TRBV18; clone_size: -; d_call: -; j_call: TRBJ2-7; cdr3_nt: TGTGCCAGCTCACCCCCGTCAGGTCACCCCGAGCAGTACTTC; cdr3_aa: CASSPPSGHPEQYF
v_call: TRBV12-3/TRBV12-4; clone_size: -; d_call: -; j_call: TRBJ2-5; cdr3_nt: TGTGCCAGCAGTTTAGGGGGGGCTTCGGAGACCCAGTACTTC; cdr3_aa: CASSLGGASETQYF
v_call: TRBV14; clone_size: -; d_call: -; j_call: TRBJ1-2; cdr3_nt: TGTGCCAGCAGCCGGATGTTGGGACGACATGGCTACACCTTC; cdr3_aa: CASSRMLGRHGYTF
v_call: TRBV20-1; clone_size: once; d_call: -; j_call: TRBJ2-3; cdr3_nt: TGCAGTGCTAGAGCTCCAGGGATAGATACGCAGTATTTT; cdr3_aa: CSARAPGIDTQYF
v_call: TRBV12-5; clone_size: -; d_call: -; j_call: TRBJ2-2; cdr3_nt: TGTGCTAGTGGTTTAGGAAGCGGGAACACCGGGGAGCTGTTTTTT; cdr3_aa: CASGLGSGNTGELFF
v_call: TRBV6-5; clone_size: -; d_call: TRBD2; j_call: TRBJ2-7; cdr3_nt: TGTGCCAGCAGTTGGACTAGCGGGCCATCCTACGAGCAGTACTTC; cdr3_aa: CASSWTSGPSYEQYF
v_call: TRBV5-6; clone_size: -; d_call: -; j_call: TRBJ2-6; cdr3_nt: TGTGCCAGCAGCTTGGGGCTGTCCCGCTCTGGGGCCAACGTCCTGACTTTC; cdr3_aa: CASSLGLSRSGANVLTF
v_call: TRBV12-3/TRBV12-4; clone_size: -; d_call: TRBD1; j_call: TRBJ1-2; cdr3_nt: TGTGCCAGCAGCCTACAGGGGACGAACTATGGCTACACCTTC; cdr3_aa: CASSLQGTNYGYTF
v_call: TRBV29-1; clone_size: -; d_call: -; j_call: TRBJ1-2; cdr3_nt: TGCAGCGTGGGGGGAAGACAGGTCGTCAATGGCTACACCTTC; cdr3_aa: CSVGGRQVVNGYTF
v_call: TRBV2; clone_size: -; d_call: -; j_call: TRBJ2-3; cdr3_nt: TGTGCCAGCAGCCCAAGCCGGGATTTTAAAGGCGGTACGCAGTATTTT; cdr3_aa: CASSPSRDFKGGTQYF
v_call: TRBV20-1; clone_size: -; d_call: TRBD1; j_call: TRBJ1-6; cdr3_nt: TGCAGTGCTAGAGAGCGGACAGGGTATTCACCCCTCCACTTT; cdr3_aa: CSARERTGYSPLHF
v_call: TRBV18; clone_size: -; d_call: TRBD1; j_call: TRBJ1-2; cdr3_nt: TGTGCCAGCTCACCCCGGGACAGTGCCAACTATGGCTACACCTTC; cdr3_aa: CASSPRDSANYGYTF
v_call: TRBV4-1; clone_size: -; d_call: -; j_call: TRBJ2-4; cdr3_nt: TGCGCCAGCAGCCTAGAGACGGGAGACCCCGAAAACATTCAGTACTTC; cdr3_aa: CASSLETGDPENIQYF
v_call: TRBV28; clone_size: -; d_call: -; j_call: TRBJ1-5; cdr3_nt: TGTGCCAGCATCCCTCAAGGGGAAGGGGATCAGCCCCAGCATTTT; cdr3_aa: CASIPQGEGDQPQHF
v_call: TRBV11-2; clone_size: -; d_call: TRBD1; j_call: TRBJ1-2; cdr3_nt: TGTGCCAGCAGCGCAACCACCGGGACAGTGGATGGCTACACCTTC; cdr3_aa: CASSATTGTVDGYTF
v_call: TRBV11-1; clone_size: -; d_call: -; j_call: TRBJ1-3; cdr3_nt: TGTGCCAGCAGCTTCTACACCGCAGGCGGCACCATATATTTT; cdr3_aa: CASSFYTAGGTIYF